This T cell receptor beta chain is from a study of Ad26.COV2.S vaccination and SARS-CoV-2 variants. This sample's treatment: about 20 received Ad26.COV2.S at low or high dose, single or two shots; about 5 received placebo; per-sample allocation not given. Specimen acquisition occurred on day 63 following the initial vaccine or placebo injection. Clones were sequenced by immunoSEQ multiplex PCR, and TCRdb holds only the in-frame ones, with some missing. The sample gives about 370,000 clones, about 88% of which show up once; roughly 3.5% is in the top ten. The V end lost 0 bases, the J end lost 0 bases, and 9 bases lay between the germline ends. The length of the CDR3 is 15 residues. The germline V gene has CDR1 SGHNT and CDR2 YYREEE (reference sequence).

This sequence was found in a person between 18 and 60 years old who received the Ad26.COV2.S COVID-19 vaccine or a placebo. Sequenced here: peripheral blood, sampled in a trial of Ad26.COV2.S vaccine versus placebo. This chain connects TRBV5-4 to TRBJ1-2; D gene uncertain. CDR3 sequence: CASSLDRSANYGYTF. The CDR3 region has the DNA TGTGCCAGCAGCTTGGATCGCAGTGCTAACTATGGCTACACCTTC. The variable domain in full, with the rest retrieved from reference TRBV5-4 and TRBJ1-2, is ETGVTQSPTHLIKTRGQQVTLRCSSQSGHNTVSWYQQALGQGPQFIFQYYREEENGRGNFPPRFSGLQFPNYSSELNVNALELDDSALYLCASSLDRSANYGYTFGSGTRLTVV.